The 11 T cell receptor beta chains presented below share a single source sample, sequenced in a study of long-term antiretroviral therapy in people with HIV. The run of the v3.0 immunoSEQ assay was at survey level. Sequenced by immunoSEQ multiplex PCR; TCRdb stores in-frame clones only, minus some. Of about 28,000 clones listed, 65% to 85% are singletons. Specimen: unsorted PBMCs, collected about 2.7 years after starting antiretroviral therapy. The receptors here all came from a man aged 25 to 40 with HIV.

In this sample, this clone turned up once. The chain combines TRBV19 with TRBJ2-3; weak D call: TRBD2 (6 bases). V shed 5 bases and J shed 8 bases, with 26 bases lying between them. The CDR3 is made up of 17 amino acids. Germline CDR1 reads LNHDA; CDR2 reads SQIVND (reference sequence). CDR3 in DNA: TGTGCCAGTAGTGGATCCGGGACTGTCAATCGGGGTGGTACGCAGTATTTT. Translation gives CASSGSGTVNRGGTQYF.

This clone was seen only a few times. The J gene is TRBJ1-3, the V gene TRBV6-1; D perhaps matches TRBD1 (5 bases). CDR1 is MNHNS, CDR2 SASEGT, per germline. V gave up 4 bases and J gave up 2 bases, with 18 bases separating them. The CDR3 consists of 17 residues. CDR3 coding DNA: TGTGCCAGCAGTGCCCTGGACACCCGGGGTCCTGGAAACACCATATATTTT. Its translation is CASSALDTRGPGNTIYF.

This clone was detected once. CDR3 DNA: TGTGCCAGCAGTTTTGGACTAGCGGGGGGTGGGAGAACGCAGTATTTT. It yields the protein CASSFGLAGGGRTQYF. The chain uses TRBV11-2 and TRBJ2-3, with 14 bases matching TRBD2. V trimming: 6 bases; J trimming: 9 bases; junction bases outside the gene matches: 11. CDR1 is SGHAT and CDR2 is FQNNGV in the germline V gene. The CDR3 has 16 amino acids.

V and J are TRBV6-6 and TRBJ2-7, with 11 bases lining up with TRBD2. The trim removed 4 bases at V and 3 bases at J, leaving 2 bases unmatched. Germline loops: CDR1 MNHNY, CDR2 SVGAGI (reference sequence). The CDR3 has 14 amino acids. The DNA of the CDR3 is TGTGCCAGCAGTTTAACTAGCGGGGGCTACGAGCAGTACTTC. This sequence encodes CASSLTSGGYEQYF.

V usage is TRBV7-2 and J usage is TRBJ2-7; D call uncertain. Deletions cut 1 base from V and 0 bases from J, with 7 bases between. The CDR3 sequence is 14 residues long. Per germline, CDR1 SGHTA and CDR2 FQGNSA. In nucleotides, the CDR3 is TGTGCCAGCAGCTTAGGTCTAGACTCCTACGAGCAGTACTTC. This codes for CASSLGLDSYEQYF.

V usage is TRBV7-8 and J usage is TRBJ1-3; D remains unclear. The CDR3 has 13 amino acids. Germline values: CDR1 SGHVS, CDR2 FQNEAQ. V was trimmed by 8 bases and J by 0 bases, leaving 8 bases between them. The CDR3, as DNA: TGTGCCAGCGCCACGGACTCTGGAAACACCATATATTTT. It encodes CASATDSGNTIYF.

The rearrangement links TRBV9 to TRBJ1-5; D gene ambiguous. The V end was cut by 0 bases, the J end by 3 bases, with 10 bases between. This CDR3 has 15 residues. Germline lookup yields CDR1 SGDLS and CDR2 YYNGEE. The CDR3: CASSVGQDFNQPQHF. The CDR3 DNA reads as TGTGCCAGCAGCGTAGGACAAGACTTCAATCAGCCCCAGCATTTT.

The chain joins TRBV6-1 to TRBJ2-5, with D possibly being TRBD1 or TRBD2 (5 bases each). V lost 6 bases and J lost 5, with 13 bases in between. Germline CDR1 MNHNS, CDR2 SASEGT. The CDR3 runs to 13 residues. The CDR3 loop is CASSGTLVETQYF. In nucleotides, the CDR3 is TGTGCCAGCAGCGGGACCCTCGTGGAGACCCAGTACTTC.

This chain joins TRBV11-2 and TRBJ1-3, with D perhaps matching TRBD1 (6 bases). V was shortened by 4 bases and J by 6 bases, with 7 bases between the two germline ends. The CDR3 contains 12 residues. The germline gives CDR1 SGHAT, CDR2 FQNNGV. CDR3 sequence reads: CASSWTENTIYF. CDR3 nucleotide sequence: TGTGCCAGCAGCTGGACAGAAAACACCATATATTTT.

V usage is TRBV30 and J usage is TRBJ2-7; 7 bases are shared with TRBD2. V was clipped by 3 bases and J by 3 bases; unmatched bases: 5. CDR3 length: 13 residues. The germline gives CDR1 GTSNPN, CDR2 SVGIG (reference sequence). CDR3 protein: CAWSRGTIYEQYF. The DNA for the CDR3 is TGTGCCTGGAGCCGCGGGACTATCTACGAGCAGTACTTC. The variable domain in full, completed from reference TRBV30 and TRBJ2-7, reads SQTIHQWPATLVQPVGSPLSLECTVEGTSNPNLYWYRQAAGRGLQLLFYSVGIGQISSEVPQNLSASRPQDRQFILSSKKLLLSDSGFYLCAWSRGTIYEQYFGPGTRLTVT.

This clone was found a few times. The V call is TRBV15, the J call TRBJ1-5, with a weak D call TRBD1 (6 bases). The CDR3 consists of 14 residues. Trimming pared 3 bases from V and 5 bases from J, leaving 11 bases between. The germline V gene encodes CDR1 LNHNV and CDR2 YYDKDF (reference sequence). The CDR3 DNA follows: TGTGCCACCAGCAGGGGGGCAGGGTATCAGCCCCAGCATTTT. It translates to CATSRGAGYQPQHF.